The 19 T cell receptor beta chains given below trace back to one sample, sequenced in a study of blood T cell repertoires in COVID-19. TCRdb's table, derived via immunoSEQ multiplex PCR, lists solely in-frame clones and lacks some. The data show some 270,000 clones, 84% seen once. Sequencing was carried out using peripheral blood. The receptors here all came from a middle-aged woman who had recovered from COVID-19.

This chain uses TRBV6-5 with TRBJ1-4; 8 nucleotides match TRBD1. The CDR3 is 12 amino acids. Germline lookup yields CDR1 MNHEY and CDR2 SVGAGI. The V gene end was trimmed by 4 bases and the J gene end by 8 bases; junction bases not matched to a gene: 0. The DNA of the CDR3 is TGTGCCAGCAGTTGGGACAGGGAAAAACTGTTTTTT. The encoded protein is CASSWDREKLFF.

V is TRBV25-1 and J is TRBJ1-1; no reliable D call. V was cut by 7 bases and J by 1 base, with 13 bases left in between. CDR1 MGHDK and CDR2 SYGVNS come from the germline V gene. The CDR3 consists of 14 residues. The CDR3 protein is CASNTGRRNTEAFF. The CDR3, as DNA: TGTGCCAGCAATACGGGGAGACGGAACACTGAAGCTTTCTTT. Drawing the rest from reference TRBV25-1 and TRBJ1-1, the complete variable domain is EADIYQTPRYLVIGTGKKITLECSQTMGHDKMYWYQQDPGMELHLIHYSYGVNSTEKGDLSSESTVSRIRTEHFPLTLESARPSHTSQYLCASNTGRRNTEAFFGQGTRLTVV.

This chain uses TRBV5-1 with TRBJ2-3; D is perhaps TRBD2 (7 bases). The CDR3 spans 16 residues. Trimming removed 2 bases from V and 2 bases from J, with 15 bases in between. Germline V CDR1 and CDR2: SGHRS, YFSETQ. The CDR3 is CASSFERGAITDTQYF. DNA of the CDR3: TGCGCCAGCAGCTTTGAACGGGGGGCGATCACAGATACGCAGTATTTT.

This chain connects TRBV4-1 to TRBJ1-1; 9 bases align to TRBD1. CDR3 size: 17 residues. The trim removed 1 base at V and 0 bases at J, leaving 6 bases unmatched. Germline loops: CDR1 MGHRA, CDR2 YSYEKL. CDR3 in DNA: TGCGCCAGCAGCCAAGTACGGGGACAGGGAGTGAACACTGAAGCTTTCTTT. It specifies CASSQVRGQGVNTEAFF.

The chain's CDR3 is CASSYGGNTNEKLFF. The DNA of the CDR3 is TGTGCCAGCAGTTACGGGGGGAACACTAATGAAAAACTGTTTTTT. This rearrangement joins TRBV6-5 to TRBJ1-4, with D perhaps TRBD1 (5 bases). Germline values: CDR1 MNHEY, CDR2 SVGAGI. The V and J ends lost 2 bases and 2 bases respectively, with 9 bases between them. The CDR3 loop spans 15 amino acids.

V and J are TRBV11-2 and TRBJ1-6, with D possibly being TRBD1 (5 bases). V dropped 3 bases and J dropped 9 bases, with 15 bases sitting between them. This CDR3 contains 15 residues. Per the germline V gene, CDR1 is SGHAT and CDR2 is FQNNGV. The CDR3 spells CASSLGRGGSSPLHF. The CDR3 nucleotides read TGTGCCAGCAGCTTGGGACGGGGGGGAAGTTCACCCCTCCACTTT.

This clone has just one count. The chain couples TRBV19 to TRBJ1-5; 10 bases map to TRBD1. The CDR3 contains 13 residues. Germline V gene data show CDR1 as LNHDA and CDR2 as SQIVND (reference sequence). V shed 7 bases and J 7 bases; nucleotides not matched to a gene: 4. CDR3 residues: CASTGQGWQPQHF. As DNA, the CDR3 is TGTGCCAGTACGGGACAGGGGTGGCAGCCCCAGCATTTT.

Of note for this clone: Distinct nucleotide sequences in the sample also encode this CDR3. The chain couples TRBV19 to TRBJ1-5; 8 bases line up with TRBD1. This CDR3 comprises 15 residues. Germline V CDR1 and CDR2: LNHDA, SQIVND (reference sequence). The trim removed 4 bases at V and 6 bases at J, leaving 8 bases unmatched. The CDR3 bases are TGTGCCAGTAGTACGGGGACAGGTGGGGGTCAGCCCCAGCATTTT. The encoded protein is CASSTGTGGGQPQHF.

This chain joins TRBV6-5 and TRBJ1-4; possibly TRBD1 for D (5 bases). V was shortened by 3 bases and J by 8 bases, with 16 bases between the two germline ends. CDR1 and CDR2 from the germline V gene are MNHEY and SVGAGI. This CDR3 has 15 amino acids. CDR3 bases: TGTGCCAGCAGTTATGGGGGGAGGGAGTCGGAAAAACTGTTTTTT. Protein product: CASSYGGRESEKLFF.

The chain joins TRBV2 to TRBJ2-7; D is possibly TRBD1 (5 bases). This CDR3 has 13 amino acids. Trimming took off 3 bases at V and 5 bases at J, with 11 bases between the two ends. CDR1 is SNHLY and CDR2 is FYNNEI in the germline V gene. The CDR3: CASSDRVRDEQYF. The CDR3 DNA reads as TGTGCCAGCAGTGACAGGGTCAGGGACGAGCAGTACTTC.

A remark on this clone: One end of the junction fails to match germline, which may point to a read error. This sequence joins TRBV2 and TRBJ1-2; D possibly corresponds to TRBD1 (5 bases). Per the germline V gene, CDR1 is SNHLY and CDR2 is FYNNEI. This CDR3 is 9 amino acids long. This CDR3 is CASVRGYPF. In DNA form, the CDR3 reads TGTGCCAGCGTGCGGGGCTACCCCTTC.

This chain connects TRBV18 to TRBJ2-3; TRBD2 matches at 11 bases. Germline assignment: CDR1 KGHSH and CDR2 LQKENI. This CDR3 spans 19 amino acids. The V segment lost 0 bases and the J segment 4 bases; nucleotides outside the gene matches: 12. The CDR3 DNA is TGTGCCAGCTCACCACCGGATTTTAGCGGGGGGGCAACCGCAGATACGCAGTATTTT. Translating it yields CASSPPDFSGGATADTQYF.

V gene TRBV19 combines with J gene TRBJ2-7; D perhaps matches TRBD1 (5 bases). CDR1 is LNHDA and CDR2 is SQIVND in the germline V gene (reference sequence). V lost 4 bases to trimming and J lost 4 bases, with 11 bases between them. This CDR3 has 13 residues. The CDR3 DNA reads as TGTGCCAGTAGTAAACAGGTTACATACGAGCAGTACTTC. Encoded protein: CASSKQVTYEQYF.

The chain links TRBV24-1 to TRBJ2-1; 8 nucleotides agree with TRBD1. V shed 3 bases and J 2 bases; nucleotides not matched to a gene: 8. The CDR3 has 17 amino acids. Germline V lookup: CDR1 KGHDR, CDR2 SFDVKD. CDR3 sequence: CATSDRIQGDTYNEQFF. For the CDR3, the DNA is TGTGCCACCAGTGATCGAATACAGGGGGATACCTACAATGAGCAGTTCTTC.

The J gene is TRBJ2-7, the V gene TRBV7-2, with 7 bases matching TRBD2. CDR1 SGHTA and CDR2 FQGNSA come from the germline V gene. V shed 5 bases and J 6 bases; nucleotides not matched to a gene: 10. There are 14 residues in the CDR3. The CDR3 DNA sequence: TGTGCCAGCAGCCCATTCCAGCGGGGAACCGAGCAGTACTTC. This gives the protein CASSPFQRGTEQYF.

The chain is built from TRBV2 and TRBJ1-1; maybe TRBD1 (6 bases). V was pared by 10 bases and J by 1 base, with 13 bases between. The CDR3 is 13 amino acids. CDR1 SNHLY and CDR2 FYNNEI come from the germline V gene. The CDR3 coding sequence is TGTGCCACTCAGACAGGCGGGAACACTGAAGCTTTCTTT. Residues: CATQTGGNTEAFF.

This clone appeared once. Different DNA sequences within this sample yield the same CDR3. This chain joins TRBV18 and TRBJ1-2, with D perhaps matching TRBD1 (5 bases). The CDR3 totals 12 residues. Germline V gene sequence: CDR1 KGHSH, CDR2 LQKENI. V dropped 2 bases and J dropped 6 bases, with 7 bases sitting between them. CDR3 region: CASSPTGDGYTF. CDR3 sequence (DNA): TGTGCCAGCTCACCAACAGGTGATGGCTACACCTTC.

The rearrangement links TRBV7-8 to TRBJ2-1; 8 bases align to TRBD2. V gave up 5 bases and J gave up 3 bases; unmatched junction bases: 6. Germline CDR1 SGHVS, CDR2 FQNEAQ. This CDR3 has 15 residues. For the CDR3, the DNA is TGTGCCAGCAGCCTGAGCGGGGGCCACTACAATGAGCAGTTCTTC. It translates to CASSLSGGHYNEQFF.

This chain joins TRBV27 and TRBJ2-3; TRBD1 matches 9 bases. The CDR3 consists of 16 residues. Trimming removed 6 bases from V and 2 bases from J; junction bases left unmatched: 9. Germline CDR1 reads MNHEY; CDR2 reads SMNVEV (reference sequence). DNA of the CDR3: TGTGCCAGCAGGCATCGACAGGGGGGGCCCACAGATACGCAGTATTTT. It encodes CASRHRQGGPTDTQYF.